The 8 T cell receptor beta chains given below trace back to one sample, sequenced in a study of CD8+ T cells in alopecia areata. Extracted from the samples, RNA was reverse transcribed into cDNA to serve as the sequencing template. Libraries were prepared by immunoSEQ multiplex PCR; TCRdb keeps only in-frame clonotypes and omits some of them. The sample has roughly 250,000 clones, under 70% seen once. Sequencing used CD4+ T cells sorted from blood, obtained at week 0. The receptors were gathered from a human donor with alopecia areata.

The rearrangement joins TRBV4-3 to TRBJ1-1, with 7 bases lining up with TRBD1. With 2 bases clipped from V and 5 bases from J, the junction kept 8 bases outside the gene matches. Germline CDR1 LGHNA, CDR2 YSLEER. The length of the CDR3 is 15 residues. This CDR3 is CASSQLRGSRTEAFF. The DNA of the CDR3 is TGCGCCAGCAGCCAACTCAGGGGGAGTCGAACTGAAGCTTTCTTT.

This clone was detected only a few times. The gene calls are TRBV2 and TRBJ2-5; D might be TRBD2 (6 bases). The CDR3 has 12 residues. CDR1 is SNHLY, CDR2 FYNNEI, per germline. Trimming took off 8 bases at V and 5 bases at J, with 12 bases between the two ends. The DNA of the CDR3 is TGTGCCAGCGCGGGACTGAGGGAGACCCAGTACTTC. This sequence encodes CASAGLRETQYF.

V gene TRBV7-9 combines with J gene TRBJ2-3, with TRBD1 matching 7 bases. Trimming took 1 base from V and 2 from J; bases not matched to a gene: 3. CDR3 length equals 15 residues. Germline loops: CDR1 SEHNR, CDR2 FQNEAQ (reference sequence). CDR3 loop: CASSLEGAHTDTQYF. In DNA form, the CDR3 reads TGTGCCAGCAGCTTAGAGGGGGCCCACACAGATACGCAGTATTTT.

The V and J genes are TRBV6-5 and TRBJ1-6; D is perhaps TRBD1 (6 bases). V lost 7 bases to trimming and J lost 10 bases, with 17 bases between them. The length of the CDR3 is 14 residues. In germline, CDR1 is MNHEY, CDR2 SVGAGI. CDR3 DNA sequence: TGTGCCAGCAACCCAGTGGGGGCGGGATCACCCCTCCACTTT. It codes for CASNPVGAGSPLHF.

The CDR3 region has the DNA TGTGCCAGCAGCCCAGGACTAGCGGGGGGAGCCGGGGAGCTGTTTTTT. It translates to CASSPGLAGGAGELFF. The J gene is TRBJ2-2, the V gene TRBV5-6, with 14 bases aligning to TRBD2. CDR3 size: 16 residues. Germline V gene data show CDR1 as SGHDT and CDR2 as YYEEEE. The V and J ends lost 4 bases and 6 bases, in that order; junction bases with no gene match: 5.

The V gene is TRBV7-6, the J gene TRBJ2-5; TRBD1 is a possible D gene (6 bases). Germline-derived CDR1 and CDR2 are SGHVS and FNYEAQ. V was pared by 3 bases and J by 7 bases, with 18 bases between. The CDR3 consists of 15 residues. The CDR3 sequence: CASSFRQELKGTQYF. In DNA, the CDR3 is TGTGCCAGCAGCTTTAGACAGGAGCTAAAGGGGACCCAGTACTTC.

The V and J genes are TRBV2 and TRBJ2-7; a weak D match, TRBD2 (6 bases). Germline CDR1 reads SNHLY; CDR2 reads FYNNEI. The CDR3 loop spans 13 amino acids. V lost 4 bases and J lost 5, with 12 bases in between. CDR3 in DNA: TGTGCCAGCAGTGCAGGAGGGTTCGACGAGCAGTACTTC. Its translation is CASSAGGFDEQYF. The variable domain in full, with the rest retrieved from reference TRBV2 and TRBJ2-7, is EPEVTQTPSHQVTQMGQEVILRCVPISNHLYFYWYRQILGQKVEFLVSFYNNEISEKSEIFDDQFSVERPDGSNFTLKIRSTKLEDSAMYFCASSAGGFDEQYFGPGTRLTVT.

There are a few counts of this clone. This chain uses TRBV4-3 with TRBJ1-4; D remains unclear. CDR1 and CDR2 (germline): LGHNA, YSLEER. The CDR3 loop spans 16 amino acids. The V end was cut by 0 bases, the J end by 7 bases, with 15 bases between. The CDR3: CASSQDPYGVGEKLFF. The CDR3 DNA reads TGCGCCAGCAGCCAAGATCCGTACGGGGTGGGTGAAAAACTGTTTTTT.